The 19 T cell receptor beta chains below were found in one sample sequenced in a study of blood T cell repertoires in COVID-19. Here immunoSEQ multiplex PCR was the method, and the copy in TCRdb shows in-frame clones only, minus some. Of 150,000 to 200,000 clones listed, more than 70% were seen once; the top ten hold under 5%. The sequencing sample was made of peripheral blood. The receptors here all came from a human donor in a cohort sampled during active COVID-19.

The chain links TRBV4-3 to TRBJ1-1, with 7 bases lining up with TRBD1. The CDR3 has 15 amino acids. The V gene's germline CDR1 is LGHNA and CDR2 YSLEER. Trimming removed 1 base from V and 2 bases from J; junction bases left unmatched: 4. The chain's CDR3 is CASSQGQGSNTEAFF. DNA for the CDR3: TGCGCCAGCAGCCAAGGACAGGGTAGTAACACTGAAGCTTTCTTT.

The chain carries TRBV5-1 and TRBJ2-3, with 9 bases aligning to TRBD1. This CDR3 contains 16 residues. V lost 5 bases to trimming and J lost 4 bases; unmatched junction nucleotides: 11. Germline V gene data show CDR1 as SGHRS and CDR2 as YFSETQ. The CDR3 DNA reads TGCGCCAGCAGTTACGCACCGGGACAGGGATCAGATACGCAGTATTTT. It specifies CASSYAPGQGSDTQYF.

The chain is built from TRBV4-1 and TRBJ2-1, with 10 bases fitting TRBD2. V was pared by 1 base and J by 0 bases, with 9 bases of the junction left unmatched. The CDR3 extends over 19 amino acids. Germline CDR1 MGHRA, CDR2 YSYEKL. The DNA for the CDR3 is TGCGCCAGCAGCCAAGGAGCCCTAGCGGGGGACCTCTCCTACAATGAGCAGTTCTTC. Protein sequence: CASSQGALAGDLSYNEQFF.

For the CDR3, the DNA is TGTGCCAGCTCCCCCTTGAGGGCTGAAGCTTTCTTT. Translation gives CASSPLRAEAFF. The chain has TRBV18 and TRBJ1-1; no definite D call. CDR1 and CDR2 (germline): KGHSH, LQKENI. The CDR3 is 12 amino acids. The V gene lost 6 bases and the J gene lost 6 bases, with 11 bases spanning the gap.

The chain's CDR3 is CAISVGGAASYEQYF. In nucleotides, the CDR3 is TGTGCCATCAGTGTAGGCGGGGCGGCCTCCTACGAGCAGTACTTC. This chain uses TRBV10-3 with TRBJ2-7; perhaps TRBD2 as D (6 bases). This CDR3 has 15 amino acids. Germline lookup yields CDR1 ENHRY and CDR2 SYGVKD. Trimming pared 4 bases from V and 0 bases from J, leaving 13 bases between.

V usage is TRBV18 and J usage is TRBJ1-2; 8 bases fit TRBD1. The CDR3 totals 14 residues. The junction had 5 bases not matched to a gene; V was cut back by 0 bases and J by 8 bases. Germline V lookup: CDR1 KGHSH, CDR2 LQKENI. In nucleotides, the CDR3 is TGTGCCAGCTCACCACCGGACAGGGTTTTAGGCTACACCTTC. This gives the protein CASSPPDRVLGYTF.

The CDR3 DNA reads as TGTGCCAGCAGGTCGGATCCTACAGCAGGGGGCTACACCTTC. Amino acid sequence: CASRSDPTAGGYTF. The chain is built from TRBV6-5 and TRBJ1-2, with D possibly TRBD1 on 5 matching bases. The CDR3 totals 14 residues. V shed 6 bases and J shed 8 bases, with 19 bases lying between them. The germline gives CDR1 MNHEY, CDR2 SVGAGI.

The chain joins TRBV7-9 to TRBJ1-2; D is unresolved. Germline CDR1 is SEHNR and CDR2 is FQNEAQ (reference sequence). The CDR3 loop spans 14 amino acids. Trimming removed 5 bases from V and 7 bases from J, with 17 bases in between. The CDR3 loop reads CASSPGSPSSGYTF. CDR3 coding DNA: TGTGCCAGCAGCCCCGGGTCCCCCAGCAGTGGCTACACCTTC. The full variable domain, in which reference TRBV7-9 and TRBJ1-2 provide the parts outside the CDR3, is DTGVSQNPRHKITKRGQNVTFRCDPISEHNRLYWYRQTLGQGPEFLTYFQNEAQLEKSRLLSDRFSAERPKGSFSTLEIQRTEQGDSAMYLCASSPGSPSSGYTFGSGTRLTVV.

The genes are TRBV28 and TRBJ2-7; D possibly corresponds to TRBD1 (7 bases). V lost 5 bases to trimming and J lost 4 bases, with 18 bases between them. This CDR3 has 15 amino acids. Germline CDR1 reads MDHEN; CDR2 reads SYDVKM. CDR3 coding DNA: TGTGCCAGCAGTCCGACGCGGGACAGACAATACGAGCAGTACTTC. Translation gives CASSPTRDRQYEQYF.

V and J are TRBV11-2 and TRBJ2-1; TRBD2 matches 10 bases. Per germline, CDR1 SGHAT and CDR2 FQNNGV. The CDR3 consists of 18 residues. V lost 4 bases to trimming and J lost 0 bases; unmatched junction nucleotides: 9. The CDR3 sequence is CASSWGLAGDSSYNEQFF. CDR3 coding DNA: TGTGCCAGCAGCTGGGGGCTAGCGGGAGATTCCTCCTACAATGAGCAGTTCTTC.

As DNA, the CDR3 is TGCGCCAGCAGTAAGGGACTAGCGGGTGAGCAGTTCTTC. As protein: CASSKGLAGEQFF. The chain recombines TRBV10-2 with TRBJ2-1, with 12 bases matching TRBD2. Germline CDR1 and CDR2: WSHSY and SAAADI. CDR3 length equals 13 residues. J was trimmed by 9 bases and V by 5 bases; bases with no gene match: 2.

The rearrangement uses TRBV5-1 and TRBJ1-1; D is unresolved. CDR1 and CDR2 from the germline V gene are SGHRS and YFSETQ. This CDR3 is built from 15 residues. The V end lost 6 bases, the J end lost 2 bases, and 17 bases lay between the germline ends. The CDR3 reads CASTQQRPGNTEAFF. The CDR3 nucleotides read TGCGCCAGCACGCAACAGCGTCCGGGAAACACTGAAGCTTTCTTT.

The chain combines TRBV28 with TRBJ2-2; D unresolved. CDR1 is MDHEN, CDR2 SYDVKM, per germline. Between the trimmed V and J ends, which lost 3 bases and 6 bases, there was a span of 11 bases. This CDR3 is 14 amino acids long. The CDR3 DNA sequence: TGTGCCAGCAGTTTTGGTAGCAATGCCGGGGAGCTGTTTTTT. As protein: CASSFGSNAGELFF.

The V and J genes are TRBV29-1 and TRBJ1-1; maybe TRBD1 (5 bases). The CDR3 runs 13 residues. Germline V CDR1 and CDR2: SQVTM, ANQGSEA. V was pared by 2 bases and J by 5 bases, with 12 bases between. CDR3: CSVETLGGTEAFF. Here the CDR3 DNA reads TGCAGCGTTGAAACCCTCGGGGGGACTGAAGCTTTCTTT.

This rearrangement joins TRBV29-1 to TRBJ1-1; 9 bases align to TRBD1. Germline V gene lookup returns CDR1 SQVTM and CDR2 ANQGSEA. This CDR3 has 14 amino acids. J gave up 4 bases and V 7 bases, and 10 bases lay outside the gene matches. The CDR3 region has the DNA TGCAGCGCACCTAAATTGACAGGGGGCACTGAAGCTTTCTTT. It yields the protein CSAPKLTGGTEAFF.

This clone was detected only once. The chain is built from TRBV5-5 and TRBJ2-2; 8 bases align to TRBD2. The CDR3 has 15 amino acids. The trim removed 0 bases at V and 5 bases at J, leaving 3 bases unmatched. CDR1 and CDR2 (germline): SGHKS, YYEKEE (reference sequence). DNA for the CDR3: TGTGCCAGCAGCTTGGTAGCTAGCGGGACCGGGGAGCTGTTTTTT. As protein: CASSLVASGTGELFF.

The chain has TRBV19 and TRBJ1-6; 8 nucleotides match TRBD1. Looked up from germline, CDR1 is LNHDA and CDR2 is SQIVND (reference sequence). CDR3 length: 14 residues. V lost 5 bases to trimming and J lost 9 bases; unmatched junction nucleotides: 6. In DNA, the CDR3 is TGTGCCAGTAGTCTACAGGGGGAAAGTTCACCCCTCCACTTT. It specifies CASSLQGESSPLHF.

V gene TRBV30 combines with J gene TRBJ1-5; 7 positions match TRBD1. Trimming removed 2 bases from V and 4 bases from J; junction bases left unmatched: 2. Germline lookup yields CDR1 GTSNPN and CDR2 SVGIG (reference sequence). This CDR3 has 13 amino acids. In nucleotides, the CDR3 is TGTGCCTGGAGTACAGGGGAGAATCAGCCCCAGCATTTT. Translated: CAWSTGENQPQHF.

The genes are TRBV5-1 and TRBJ2-3; D is possibly TRBD1 (6 bases). The length of the CDR3 is 16 residues. Germline CDR1 SGHRS, CDR2 YFSETQ. Trimming took off 0 bases at V and 0 bases at J, with 11 bases between the two ends. The CDR3 DNA reads TGCGCCAGCAGCTTGGGGACAGTCGCTAGCACAGATACGCAGTATTTT. It specifies CASSLGTVASTDTQYF.